These 18 T cell receptor beta chains came from one sample sequenced in a study of blood T cell repertoires in COVID-19. This table comes from immunoSEQ multiplex PCR, and its TCRdb copy is limited to in-frame clones, with some not included. This table holds 170,000 or so clones, approximately 80% found once. The sequenced material came from peripheral blood. The receptors come from a woman aged 60-75 years with acute or convalescent COVID-19.

The rearrangement uses TRBV28 and TRBJ2-1; 8 positions match TRBD1. Germline trimming cut 6 bases from V and 9 bases from J; bases unmatched to any gene: 10. This CDR3 spans 14 amino acids. Looked up from germline, CDR1 is MDHEN and CDR2 is SYDVKM. The CDR3 DNA sequence: TGTGCCAGCAGCTCCAATCAACAGGGGGTTGAGCAGTTCTTC. It yields the protein CASSSNQQGVEQFF.

This sequence joins TRBV9 and TRBJ2-1, with D tentatively TRBD2 (6 bases). V lost 2 bases and J lost 6, with 15 bases in between. The CDR3 is 15 residues long. From germline, CDR1 is SGDLS and CDR2 YYNGEE. CDR3: CASSVPINGGNEQFF. CDR3 coding DNA: TGTGCCAGCAGCGTTCCTATAAACGGGGGCAATGAGCAGTTCTTC.

This chain joins TRBV11-2 and TRBJ2-5; D is possibly TRBD2 (6 bases). Germline lookup yields CDR1 SGHAT and CDR2 FQNNGV. V was clipped by 0 bases and J by 4 bases, with 9 bases between them. The CDR3 contains 14 residues. The CDR3 region has the DNA TGTGCCAGCAGCTTAGATACCGGGGGAGAGACCCAGTACTTC. This encodes CASSLDTGGETQYF.

The CDR3 region has the DNA TGTGCCAGCAGCTCTCTCGGGGGGAATTCACCCCTCCACTTT. It yields the protein CASSSLGGNSPLHF. V and J are TRBV9 and TRBJ1-6, with D tentatively TRBD1 (5 bases). Germline-derived CDR1 and CDR2 are SGDLS and YYNGEE. The CDR3 contains 14 residues. Trimming took 4 bases from V and 7 from J, leaving 12 bases between them. The whole variable domain, filled in from reference TRBV9 and TRBJ1-6, reads DSGVTQTPKHLITATGQRVTLRCSPRSGDLSVYWYQQSLDQGLQFLIQYYNGEERAKGNILERFSAQQFPDLHSELNLSSLELGDSALYFCASSSLGGNSPLHFGNGTRLTVT.

In this sample, this clone turned up a few times. The gene calls are TRBV28 and TRBJ1-1, with TRBD1 matching 7 bases. The CDR3 totals 17 residues. J lost 1 base, V lost 2 bases, and 10 bases had no gene match. Looked up from germline, CDR1 is MDHEN and CDR2 is SYDVKM. The CDR3 DNA reads TGTGCCAGCAGTTTACCCCGCCGACAGGGCGCGAACACTGAAGCTTTCTTT. This codes for CASSLPRRQGANTEAFF.

The gene calls are TRBV28 and TRBJ2-7; 13 nucleotides align to TRBD2. CDR3 length: 15 amino acids. Germline V gene sequence: CDR1 MDHEN, CDR2 SYDVKM. V lost 5 bases to trimming and J lost 6 bases; unmatched junction nucleotides: 7. CDR3 nucleotides: TGTGCCAGCAGTCCGCCTGGACTAGCGGGGGCCGAGCAGTACTTC. The encoded protein is CASSPPGLAGAEQYF.

This clone has just one count. This rearrangement joins TRBV6-6 to TRBJ1-5, with a possible D match to TRBD1 (6 bases). Germline V gene lookup returns CDR1 MNHNY and CDR2 SVGAGI (reference sequence). The CDR3 spans 14 residues. Trimming took 6 bases from V and 3 from J, leaving 12 bases between them. The CDR3 loop reads CASRDRLDNQPQHF. The CDR3 nucleotides are TGTGCCAGCAGGGACAGACTTGACAATCAGCCCCAGCATTTT.

This rearrangement joins TRBV9 to TRBJ1-1; no reliable D call. The length of the CDR3 is 15 residues. Trimming removed 0 bases at V and 0 bases at J, with 9 bases between. Germline values: CDR1 SGDLS, CDR2 YYNGEE. The CDR3 here is CASSVVGVLNTEAFF. The CDR3 DNA sequence: TGTGCCAGCAGCGTAGTTGGAGTTTTGAACACTGAAGCTTTCTTT.

The chain has TRBV28 and TRBJ1-4; TRBD1 matches 11 bases. CDR3 size: 15 residues. In germline, CDR1 is MDHEN, CDR2 SYDVKM. With V trimmed by 5 bases and J by 5 bases, 4 bases remained unmatched. CDR3 in amino acids: CASSGQGALNEKLFF. CDR3 sequence (DNA): TGTGCCAGCAGTGGACAGGGGGCGCTGAATGAAAAACTGTTTTTT. The variable domain in full, completed from reference TRBV28 and TRBJ1-4, reads DVKVTQSSRYLVKRTGEKVFLECVQDMDHENMFWYRQDPGLGLRLIYFSYDVKMKEKGDIPEGYSVSREKKERFSLILESASTNQTSMYLCASSGQGALNEKLFFGSGTQLSVL.

The chain combines TRBV24-1 with TRBJ2-3, with TRBD2 matching 11 bases. The CDR3 is made up of 14 amino acids. Trimming at V came to 4 bases and at J to 12 bases, leaving 8 bases not matched to a gene. The germline gives CDR1 KGHDR, CDR2 SFDVKD. The CDR3 sequence: CATSDRGLAGFQYF. CDR3 DNA: TGTGCCACCAGTGACCGTGGACTAGCGGGCTTCCAGTATTTT.

Here the CDR3 DNA reads TGTGCCAGCAGTAAAGACAGCTACGAGCAGTACTTC. Protein: CASSKDSYEQYF. The J gene is TRBJ2-7, the V gene TRBV6-6, with a weak D call TRBD1 (5 bases). CDR3 length: 12 amino acids. V lost 5 bases and J lost 3, with 8 bases in between. Germline V gene data show CDR1 as MNHNY and CDR2 as SVGAGI (reference sequence).

The rearrangement joins TRBV5-6 to TRBJ2-3, with TRBD2 matching over 9 bases. Germline CDR1 and CDR2: SGHDT and YYEEEE. This CDR3 region has 18 residues. V shed 3 bases and J 4 bases; nucleotides not matched to a gene: 15. In DNA, the CDR3 is TGTGCCAGCAGCTCTCTTGGACAGCGGGGGGTCTCGGCAGATACGCAGTATTTT. It encodes CASSSLGQRGVSADTQYF.

This clone was observed a few times. V gene TRBV20-1 combines with J gene TRBJ1-6; 12 bases line up with TRBD1. Trimming removed 3 bases from V and 2 bases from J; junction bases left unmatched: 8. CDR3 size: 18 residues. Germline assignment: CDR1 DFQATT and CDR2 SNEGSKA (reference sequence). CDR3 sequence (DNA): TGCAGTGCTAGTACCCTCAGGGACAGGGGGCCCTATAATTCACCCCTCCACTTT. This encodes CSASTLRDRGPYNSPLHF.

CDR3 sequence (DNA): TGTGCCAGCAGCCCTGGCGGCAGGGGGCGCAGTGAGCAGTTCTTC. Translating gives CASSPGGRGRSEQFF. The chain uses TRBV7-2 and TRBJ2-1; TRBD1 aligns across 8 bases. Germline V CDR1 and CDR2: SGHTA, FQGNSA. Trimming cost V 5 bases and J 9 bases; bases outside gene matches: 12. CDR3 length: 15 residues.

This clone was seen a single time. The V gene is TRBV6-5, the J gene TRBJ1-5; perhaps TRBD1 as D (5 bases). V lost 10 bases, J lost 3 bases, and 13 bases lay in between. The germline V gene has CDR1 MNHEY and CDR2 SVGAGI. The CDR3 is 13 residues long. The CDR3 here is CATHDSVNQPQHF. DNA for the CDR3: TGTGCCACCCACGACAGCGTCAATCAGCCCCAGCATTTT.

The chain carries TRBV4-2 and TRBJ2-5; 8 nucleotides align to TRBD1. There are 14 residues in the CDR3. J lost 5 bases, V lost 4 bases, and 6 bases had no gene match. Germline CDR1 reads LGHNA; CDR2 reads YNFKEQ. In nucleotides, the CDR3 is TGTGCCAGCAGCCCCGGACAGGGCGAGGAGACCCAGTACTTC. This codes for CASSPGQGEETQYF.

This clone was seen a single time. The rearrangement links TRBV28 to TRBJ1-1; D is possibly TRBD1 (5 bases). This CDR3 is built from 12 residues. V dropped 4 bases and J dropped 6 bases, with 9 bases sitting between them. Germline-derived CDR1 and CDR2 are MDHEN and SYDVKM. Written as DNA, the CDR3 is TGTGCCAGCAGTTCCCGGGGGGCTGAAGCTTTCTTT. Its protein is CASSSRGAEAFF. The full variable domain, completed using reference TRBV28 and TRBJ1-1, is DVKVTQSSRYLVKRTGEKVFLECVQDMDHENMFWYRQDPGLGLRLIYFSYDVKMKEKGDIPEGYSVSREKKERFSLILESASTNQTSMYLCASSSRGAEAFFGQGTRLTVV.

V and J are TRBV19 and TRBJ1-2, with D tentatively TRBD1 (5 bases). The germline V gene encodes CDR1 LNHDA and CDR2 SQIVND (reference sequence). This CDR3 spans 14 amino acids. V lost 5 bases and J lost 2, with 12 bases in between. CDR3 in amino acids: CASSGADINYGYTF. CDR3 bases: TGTGCCAGTAGTGGGGCAGATATCAACTATGGCTACACCTTC.